The 27 T cell receptor beta chains reported below all come from one sample, sequenced in a study of cytomegalovirus exposure and HLA in healthy donors. PCR used 60 Vbeta primers and 13 Jbeta primers. TCRdb keeps only in-frame clones here, not all; method: immunoSEQ multiplex PCR. The sample records 95,000 to 150,000 clones, around three fifths being singletons. Sequencing was performed on PBMCs. Receptor source: a middle-aged woman in good health and CMV-seropositive.

V is TRBV15 and J is TRBJ2-5, with TRBD2 identical over 11 bases. This CDR3 spans 15 amino acids. Germline trimming cut 0 bases from V and 5 bases from J; bases unmatched to any gene: 2. Germline V gives CDR1 LNHNV, CDR2 YYDKDF (reference sequence). The CDR3 loop is CATSRDSGRGETQYF. The CDR3 bases are TGTGCCACCAGCAGAGATAGCGGGAGGGGGGAGACCCAGTACTTC.

The chain couples TRBV2 to TRBJ1-1, with a possible D match to TRBD1 (6 bases). Germline V CDR1 and CDR2: SNHLY, FYNNEI. The CDR3 extends over 13 amino acids. V shed 7 bases and J shed 8 bases, with 17 bases lying between them. Here the CDR3 DNA reads TGTGCCAGCATCGAGCCCGGGACACCAGAAGCTTTCTTT. Residues: CASIEPGTPEAFF. Variable domain in full (rest from reference TRBV2 and TRBJ1-1): EPEVTQTPSHQVTQMGQEVILRCVPISNHLYFYWYRQILGQKVEFLVSFYNNEISEKSEIFDDQFSVERPDGSNFTLKIRSTKLEDSAMYFCASIEPGTPEAFFGQGTRLTVV.

Only a few counts were recorded for this clone. V usage is TRBV4-2 and J usage is TRBJ1-1, with TRBD1 as a possible D gene (6 bases). The CDR3 loop spans 13 amino acids. The germline V gene has CDR1 LGHNA and CDR2 YNFKEQ. Trimming took off 4 bases at V and 0 bases at J, with 6 bases between the two ends. The CDR3 loop reads CASSRDMNTEAFF. The CDR3 bases are TGTGCCAGCAGCCGGGACATGAACACTGAAGCTTTCTTT.

This clone was seen a handful of times. In nucleotides, the CDR3 is TGTGCCAGCAGTTACCACCTGGGCAGGGTCTACAATGAGCAGTTCTTC. This gives the protein CASSYHLGRVYNEQFF. This chain links TRBV6-5 with TRBJ2-1; perhaps TRBD1 as D (5 bases). Germline V CDR1 and CDR2: MNHEY, SVGAGI. V lost 2 bases, J lost 3 bases, and 14 bases lay in between. The CDR3 runs 16 residues.

The genes are TRBV11-2 and TRBJ2-7, with D possibly being TRBD2 (6 bases). CDR1 SGHAT and CDR2 FQNNGV come from the germline V gene. The CDR3 length is 14 residues. Trimming removed 6 bases from V and 4 bases from J, with 16 bases in between. This CDR3 is CASRIPGLLYEQYF. The DNA for the CDR3 is TGTGCCAGCAGGATACCGGGACTCCTATACGAGCAGTACTTC.

This chain uses TRBV9 with TRBJ1-1, with D possibly matching TRBD1 (5 bases). Looked up from germline, CDR1 is SGDLS and CDR2 is YYNGEE. Trimming removed 0 bases at V and 1 base at J, with 13 bases between. This CDR3 has 16 residues. The CDR3 coding sequence is TGTGCCAGCAGCGTAGAGGCAGGGTATTCGAACACTGAAGCTTTCTTT. Translation: CASSVEAGYSNTEAFF.

The chain carries TRBV5-1 and TRBJ2-5, with D possibly matching TRBD2 (6 bases). The CDR3 covers 15 residues. Germline CDR1 SGHRS, CDR2 YFSETQ. Trimming cost V 3 bases and J 4 bases, with 16 bases left between them. This chain's CDR3 is CASSSGVTEGETQYF. The CDR3, as DNA: TGCGCCAGCAGCTCGGGGGTTACCGAGGGAGAGACCCAGTACTTC.

The J gene is TRBJ2-7, the V gene TRBV18, with D possibly matching TRBD1 (6 bases). Per the germline V gene, CDR1 is KGHSH and CDR2 is LQKENI. V was trimmed by 6 bases and J by 6 bases, leaving 15 bases between them. There are 13 residues in the CDR3. CDR3 loop: CASSIEQGSEQYF. DNA for the CDR3: TGTGCCAGCTCGATAGAACAGGGTTCCGAGCAGTACTTC.

The rearrangement uses TRBV5-1 and TRBJ2-6; no firm D call. Deletions cut 0 bases from V and 0 bases from J, with 10 bases between. CDR3 length: 17 amino acids. Germline values: CDR1 SGHRS, CDR2 YFSETQ. Here the CDR3 reads CASSLVQESSGANVLTF. CDR3 bases: TGCGCCAGCAGCTTGGTTCAGGAAAGCTCTGGGGCCAACGTCCTGACTTTC.

The table lists this clone with a count of one. The rearrangement joins TRBV11-2 to TRBJ2-1; D possibly corresponds to TRBD2 (6 bases). Per germline, CDR1 SGHAT and CDR2 FQNNGV. The length of the CDR3 is 16 residues. V was pared by 1 base and J by 7 bases, with 17 bases between. The DNA for the CDR3 is TGTGCCAGCAGCTTAGGCGGGGTCAGAATCTGGAATGAGCAGTTCTTC. This codes for CASSLGGVRIWNEQFF.

The chain couples TRBV9 to TRBJ1-1; 9 bases fit TRBD1. The germline gives CDR1 SGDLS, CDR2 YYNGEE. The J segment lost 5 bases and the V segment lost 4 bases, leaving 9 bases of the junction unmatched. The CDR3 consists of 15 residues. The CDR3 DNA reads as TGTGCCAGCAGCATGCCCGGGACAGGGAGTACTGAAGCTTTCTTT. Translating gives CASSMPGTGSTEAFF. Complete variable domain (other parts from reference TRBV9 and TRBJ1-1): DSGVTQTPKHLITATGQRVTLRCSPRSGDLSVYWYQQSLDQGLQFLIQYYNGEERAKGNILERFSAQQFPDLHSELNLSSLELGDSALYFCASSMPGTGSTEAFFGQGTRLTVV.

This clone was detected ten times or more. The gene calls are TRBV6-6 and TRBJ1-3, with D perhaps TRBD1 (5 bases). The CDR3 sequence is 15 residues long. Trimming took off 6 bases at V and 5 bases at J, with 17 bases between the two ends. The germline CDR1 and CDR2 sequences are MNHNY and SVGAGI (reference sequence). CDR3: CASRDRRATRNTIYF. The CDR3 nucleotides are TGTGCCAGCAGAGACCGCAGGGCAACTAGAAACACCATATATTTT.

The chain joins TRBV30 to TRBJ2-2, with 7 bases identical to TRBD2. The CDR3 is 15 residues long. J was trimmed by 0 bases and V by 2 bases; bases with no gene match: 3. Per germline, CDR1 GTSNPN and CDR2 SVGIG (reference sequence). The chain's CDR3 is CAWSRGGANTGELFF. In DNA form, the CDR3 reads TGTGCCTGGAGTCGTGGGGGGGCGAACACCGGGGAGCTGTTTTTT.

The chain combines TRBV30 with TRBJ2-4, with 7 positions matching TRBD1. The V gene end was trimmed by 4 bases and the J gene end by 1 base; junction bases not matched to a gene: 7. The CDR3 extends over 15 amino acids. The germline V gene encodes CDR1 GTSNPN and CDR2 SVGIG (reference sequence). CDR3 region: CAWKDRVLAKNIQYF. In nucleotides, the CDR3 is TGTGCCTGGAAAGACAGGGTGTTGGCCAAAAACATTCAGTACTTC.

This clone showed up just a few times. This rearrangement joins TRBV5-1 to TRBJ2-1, with TRBD2 matching 10 bases. In germline, CDR1 is SGHRS, CDR2 YFSETQ. The CDR3 loop spans 16 amino acids. Trimming cost V 0 bases and J 4 bases; bases outside gene matches: 4. The CDR3: CASSLDPAGGYNEQFF. The CDR3 nucleotides read TGCGCCAGCAGCTTGGACCCAGCGGGGGGGTACAATGAGCAGTTCTTC.

The chain couples TRBV18 to TRBJ2-2; D not certain. Germline V gene lookup returns CDR1 KGHSH and CDR2 LQKENI. Trimming cost V 3 bases and J 8 bases, with 7 bases left between them. The CDR3 contains 12 residues. Written as DNA, the CDR3 is TGTGCCAGCTCACCTGACAAAGGGGAGCTGTTTTTT. Translating gives CASSPDKGELFF. Supplemented by reference TRBV18 and TRBJ2-2, the full variable domain reads NAGVMQNPRHLVRRRGQEARLRCSPMKGHSHVYWYRQLPEEGLKFMVYLQKENIIDESGMPKERFSAEFPKEGPSILRIQQVVRGDSAAYFCASSPDKGELFFGEGSRLTVL.

V and J are TRBV13 and TRBJ2-2, with 8 positions matching TRBD2. CDR1 and CDR2 (germline): PRHDT, FYEKMQ (reference sequence). CDR3 length: 15 amino acids. V shed 5 bases and J 8 bases; nucleotides not matched to a gene: 10. CDR3 loop: CASSPGTSDWGELFF. The CDR3, as DNA: TGTGCCAGCAGCCCCGGGACTAGTGATTGGGGGGAGCTGTTTTTT.

This sequence joins TRBV30 and TRBJ2-7; D may be TRBD2 (5 bases). Germline CDR1 is GTSNPN and CDR2 is SVGIG (reference sequence). CDR3 length: 8 amino acids. With 8 bases removed from V and 12 bases from J, the gap between germline ends came to 11 bases. The CDR3 region has the DNA TGTGCCCCCCCGGCGGGGTACTTC. Its protein is CAPPAGYF.

This rearrangement joins TRBV9 to TRBJ1-1; D is perhaps TRBD1 (6 bases). V shed 4 bases and J shed 2 bases, with 12 bases lying between them. Germline V gene data show CDR1 as SGDLS and CDR2 as YYNGEE. The CDR3 sequence is 14 residues long. The CDR3 loop reads CASSQTGHNTEAFF. CDR3 DNA: TGTGCCAGCAGCCAAACAGGGCATAACACTGAAGCTTTCTTT.

This chain links TRBV5-4 with TRBJ2-2; 8 nucleotides align to TRBD2. The ends lost 1 base at V and 6 bases at J; junction bases unmatched: 5. The CDR3 is 15 residues long. Germline CDR1 is SGHNT and CDR2 is YYREEE (reference sequence). DNA for the CDR3: TGTGCCAGCAGCTTGTCCAGCGGGAGCGCCGGGGAGCTGTTTTTT. It yields the protein CASSLSSGSAGELFF.

The chain carries TRBV27 and TRBJ1-6; D unresolved. V lost 10 bases to trimming and J lost 3 bases, with 22 bases between them. Germline lookup yields CDR1 MNHEY and CDR2 SMNVEV (reference sequence). The CDR3 contains 17 residues. The CDR3 protein is CATTQRASPSYNSPLHF. The DNA of the CDR3 is TGTGCCACCACTCAGAGGGCCTCCCCAAGCTATAATTCACCCCTCCACTTT.

This clone was counted only a few times. V gene TRBV7-8 combines with J gene TRBJ1-2; a weak D match, TRBD1 (6 bases). The CDR3 contains 13 residues. V was cut by 0 bases and J by 4 bases, with 6 bases left in between. CDR1 SGHVS and CDR2 FQNEAQ come from the germline V gene. The CDR3 is CASSLAGGYGYTF. The CDR3 region has the DNA TGTGCCAGCAGCTTAGCAGGGGGCTATGGCTACACCTTC.

This sequence joins TRBV5-6 and TRBJ2-7; the D is unclear. The CDR3 is 11 residues long. Trimming left V 2 bases short and J 7 bases short, with 7 bases between. Germline CDR1 is SGHDT and CDR2 is YYEEEE. DNA of the CDR3: TGTGCCAGCAGCTTAACCGGGGAGCAGTACTTC. Its protein product is CASSLTGEQYF.

This rearrangement joins TRBV5-6 to TRBJ1-2; 7 bases are a match to TRBD1. In germline, CDR1 is SGHDT, CDR2 YYEEEE. This CDR3 has 15 residues. The trim removed 3 bases at V and 8 bases at J, leaving 13 bases unmatched. CDR3 amino acids: CASSWTGGQPAGYTF. The CDR3 DNA reads TGTGCCAGCAGCTGGACCGGGGGACAGCCGGCGGGCTACACCTTC.

This chain links TRBV20-1 with TRBJ1-1; D is uncertain. CDR1 and CDR2 (germline): DFQATT, SNEGSKA (reference sequence). CDR3 length: 11 amino acids. Deletions cut 4 bases from V and 0 bases from J, with 3 bases between. CDR3 nucleotides: TGCAGTGCTACAGTGAACACTGAAGCTTTCTTT. It codes for CSATVNTEAFF.

The J gene is TRBJ1-1, the V gene TRBV15, with D tentatively TRBD1 (5 bases). CDR1 LNHNV and CDR2 YYDKDF come from the germline V gene (reference sequence). The V gene lost 5 bases and the J gene lost 4 bases, with 14 bases spanning the gap. The CDR3 totals 14 residues. This chain's CDR3 is CATSADNWGTEAFF. Written as DNA, the CDR3 is TGTGCCACCAGCGCGGACAATTGGGGCACTGAAGCTTTCTTT. Together with reference TRBV15 and TRBJ1-1, the CDR3 gives the full variable domain: DAMVIQNPRYQVTQFGKPVTLSCSQTLNHNVMYWYQQKSSQAPKLLFHYYDKDFNNEADTPDNFQSRRPNTSFCFLDIRSPGLGDTAMYLCATSADNWGTEAFFGQGTRLTVV.

This sequence joins TRBV13 and TRBJ2-5; 10 bases map to TRBD2. V was clipped by 4 bases and J by 3 bases; unmatched bases: 5. The CDR3 is 15 residues long. From germline, CDR1 is PRHDT and CDR2 FYEKMQ (reference sequence). CDR3 sequence (DNA): TGTGCCAGCAGCTCAAGGACTAGCGGCAAAGAGACCCAGTACTTC. It codes for CASSSRTSGKETQYF.